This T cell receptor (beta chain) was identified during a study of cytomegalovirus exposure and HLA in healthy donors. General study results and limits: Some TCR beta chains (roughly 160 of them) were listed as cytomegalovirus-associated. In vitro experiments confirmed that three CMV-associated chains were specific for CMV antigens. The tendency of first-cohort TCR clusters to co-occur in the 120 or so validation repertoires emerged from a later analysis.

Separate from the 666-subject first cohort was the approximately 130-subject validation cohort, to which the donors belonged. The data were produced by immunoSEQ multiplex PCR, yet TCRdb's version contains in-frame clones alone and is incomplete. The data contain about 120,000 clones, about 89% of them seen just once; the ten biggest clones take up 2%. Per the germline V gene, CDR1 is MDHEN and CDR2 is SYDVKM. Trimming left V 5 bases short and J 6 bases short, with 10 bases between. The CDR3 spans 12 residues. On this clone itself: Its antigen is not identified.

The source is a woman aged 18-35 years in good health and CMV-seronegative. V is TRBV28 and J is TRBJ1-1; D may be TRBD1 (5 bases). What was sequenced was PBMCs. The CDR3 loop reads CASSIRGSEAFF. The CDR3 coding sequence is TGTGCCAGCAGTATACGGGGGTCTGAAGCTTTCTTT.